This record concerns one TCR beta chain sequence. These data come from a study of T cell changes during pregnancy in multiple sclerosis. The CDR3 runs to 14 residues. From germline, CDR1 is SEHNR and CDR2 FQNEAQ (reference sequence). The V end was cut by 5 bases, the J end by 6 bases, with 14 bases between. Produced via immunoSEQ multiplex PCR; TCRdb's table is partial and in-frame only. The sample consists of about 130,000 clones, less than 97% of them appearing once. The rearrangement links TRBV7-9 to TRBJ2-1, with a possible D match to TRBD2 (6 bases). The material sequenced was peripheral blood, taken after pregnancy. This sequence was found in a female donor with multiple sclerosis, enrolled in a pregnancy study. The chain's CDR3 is CASSVGIGGNEQFF. CDR3 coding DNA: TGTGCCAGCAGCGTCGGAATCGGGGGCAATGAGCAGTTCTTC.